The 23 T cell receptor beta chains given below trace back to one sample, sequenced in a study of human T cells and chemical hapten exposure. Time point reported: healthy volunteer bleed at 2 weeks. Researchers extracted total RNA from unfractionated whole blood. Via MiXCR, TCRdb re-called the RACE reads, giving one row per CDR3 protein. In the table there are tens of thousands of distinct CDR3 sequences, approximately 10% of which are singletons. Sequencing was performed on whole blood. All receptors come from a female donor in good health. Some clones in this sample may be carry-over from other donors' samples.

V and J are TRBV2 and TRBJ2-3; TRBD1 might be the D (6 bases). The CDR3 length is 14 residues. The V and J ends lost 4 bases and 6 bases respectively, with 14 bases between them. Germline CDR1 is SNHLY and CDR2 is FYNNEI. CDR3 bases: TGTGCCAGCAGTGGATCCAGGGGCAGGGATACGCAGTATTTT. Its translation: CASSGSRGRDTQYF.

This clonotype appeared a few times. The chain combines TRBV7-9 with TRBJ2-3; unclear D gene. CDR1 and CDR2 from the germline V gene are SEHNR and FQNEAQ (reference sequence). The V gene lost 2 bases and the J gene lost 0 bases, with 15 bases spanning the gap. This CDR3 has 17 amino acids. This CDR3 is CASSLSALSLSTDTQYF. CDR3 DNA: TGTGCCAGCAGCTTAAGTGCCCTGAGTTTGAGCACAGATACGCAGTATTTT.

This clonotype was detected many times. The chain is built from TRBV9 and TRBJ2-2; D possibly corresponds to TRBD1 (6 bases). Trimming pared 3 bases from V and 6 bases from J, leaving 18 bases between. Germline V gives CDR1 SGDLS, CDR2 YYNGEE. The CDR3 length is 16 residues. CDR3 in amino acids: CASSESLRGFPGELFF. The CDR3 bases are TGTGCCAGCAGCGAATCCCTCAGGGGATTCCCCGGGGAGCTGTTTTTT.

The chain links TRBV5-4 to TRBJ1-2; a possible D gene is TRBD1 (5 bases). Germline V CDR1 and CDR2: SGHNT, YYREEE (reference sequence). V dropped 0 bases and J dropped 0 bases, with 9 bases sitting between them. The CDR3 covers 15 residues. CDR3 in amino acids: CASSLGGGTNYGYTF. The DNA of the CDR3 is TGTGCCAGCAGCTTGGGGGGGGGAACTAACTATGGCTACACCTTC.

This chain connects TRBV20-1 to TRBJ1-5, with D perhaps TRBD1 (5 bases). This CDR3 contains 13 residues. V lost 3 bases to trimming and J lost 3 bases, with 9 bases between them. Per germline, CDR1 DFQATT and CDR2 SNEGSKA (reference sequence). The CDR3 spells CSARMDTNQPQHF. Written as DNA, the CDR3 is TGCAGTGCTAGGATGGACACCAATCAGCCCCAGCATTTT.

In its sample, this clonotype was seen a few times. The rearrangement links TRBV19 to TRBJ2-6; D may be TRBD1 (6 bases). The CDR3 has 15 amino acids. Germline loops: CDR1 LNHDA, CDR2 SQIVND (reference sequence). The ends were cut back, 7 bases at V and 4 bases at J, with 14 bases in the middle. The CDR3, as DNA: TGTGCCAGTACTCCCCAGGGGACCGGGGCCAACGTCCTGACTTTC. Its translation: CASTPQGTGANVLTF.

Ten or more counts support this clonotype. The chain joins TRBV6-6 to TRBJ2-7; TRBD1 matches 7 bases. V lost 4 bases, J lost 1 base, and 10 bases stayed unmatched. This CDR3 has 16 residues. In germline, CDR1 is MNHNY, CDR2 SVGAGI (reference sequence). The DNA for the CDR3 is TGTGCCAGCAGTTCCCTCACAGGGGCGTTATCCTACGAGCAGTACTTC. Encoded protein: CASSSLTGALSYEQYF.

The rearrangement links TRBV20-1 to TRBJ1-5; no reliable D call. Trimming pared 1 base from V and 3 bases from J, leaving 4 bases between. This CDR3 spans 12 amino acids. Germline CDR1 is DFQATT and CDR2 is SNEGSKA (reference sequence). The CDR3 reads CSARGANQPQHF. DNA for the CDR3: TGCAGTGCTAGAGGGGCCAATCAGCCCCAGCATTTT.

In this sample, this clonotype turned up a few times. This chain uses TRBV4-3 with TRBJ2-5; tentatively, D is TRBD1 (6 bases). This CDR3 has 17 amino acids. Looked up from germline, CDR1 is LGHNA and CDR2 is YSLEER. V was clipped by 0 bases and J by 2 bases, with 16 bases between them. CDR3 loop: CASSQEWGIQGQETQYF. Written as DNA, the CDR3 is TGCGCCAGCAGCCAAGAATGGGGGATTCAGGGGCAAGAGACCCAGTACTTC.

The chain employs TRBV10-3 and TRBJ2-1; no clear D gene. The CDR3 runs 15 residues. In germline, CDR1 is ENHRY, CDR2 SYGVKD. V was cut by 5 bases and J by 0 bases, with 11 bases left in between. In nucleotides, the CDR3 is TGTGCCATCAGTAAATACGGCAGCTCCTACAATGAGCAGTTCTTC. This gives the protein CAISKYGSSYNEQFF.

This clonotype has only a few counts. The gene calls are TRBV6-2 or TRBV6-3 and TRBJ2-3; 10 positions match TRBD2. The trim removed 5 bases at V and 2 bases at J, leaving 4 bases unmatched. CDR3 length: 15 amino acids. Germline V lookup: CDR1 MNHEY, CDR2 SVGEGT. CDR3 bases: TGTGCCAGCAGTAGCGGGACTAGCGACACAGATACGCAGTATTTT. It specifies CASSSGTSDTDTQYF.

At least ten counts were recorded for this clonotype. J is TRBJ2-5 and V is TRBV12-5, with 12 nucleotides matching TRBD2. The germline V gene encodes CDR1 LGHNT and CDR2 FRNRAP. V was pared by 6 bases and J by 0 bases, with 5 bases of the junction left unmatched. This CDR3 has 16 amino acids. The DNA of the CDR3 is TGTGCTAGTGGAACCGGGACTAGCGGGCACCAAGAGACCCAGTACTTC. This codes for CASGTGTSGHQETQYF. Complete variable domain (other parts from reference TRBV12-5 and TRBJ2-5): DARVTQTPRHKVTEMGQEVTMRCQPILGHNTVFWYRQTMMQGLELLAYFRNRAPLDDSGMPKDRFSAEMPDATLATLKIQPSEPRDSAVYFCASGTGTSGHQETQYFGPGTRLLVL.

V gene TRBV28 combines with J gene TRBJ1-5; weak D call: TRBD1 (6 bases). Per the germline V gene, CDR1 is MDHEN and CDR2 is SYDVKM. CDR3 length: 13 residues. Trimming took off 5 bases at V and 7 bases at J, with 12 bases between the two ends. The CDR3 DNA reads TGTGCCAGCAGTACAGGGACGGGGCAGCCCCAGCATTTT. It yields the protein CASSTGTGQPQHF.

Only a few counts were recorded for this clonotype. CDR3 protein: CASSPGQSQETQYF. CDR3 DNA sequence: TGTGCCAGCAGCCCTGGCCAGAGTCAAGAGACCCAGTACTTC. The chain carries TRBV6-6 and TRBJ2-5; D gene uncertain. V was shortened by 6 bases and J by 2 bases, with 13 bases between the two germline ends. The CDR3 spans 14 residues. Looked up from germline, CDR1 is MNHNY and CDR2 is SVGAGI (reference sequence).

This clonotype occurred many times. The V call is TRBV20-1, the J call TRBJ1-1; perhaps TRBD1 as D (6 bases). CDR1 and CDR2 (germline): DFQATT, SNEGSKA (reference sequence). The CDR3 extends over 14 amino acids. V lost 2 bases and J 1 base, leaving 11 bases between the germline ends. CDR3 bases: TGCAGTGCTAGAAGGGGGGGACAGAACACTGAAGCTTTCTTT. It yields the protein CSARRGGQNTEAFF.

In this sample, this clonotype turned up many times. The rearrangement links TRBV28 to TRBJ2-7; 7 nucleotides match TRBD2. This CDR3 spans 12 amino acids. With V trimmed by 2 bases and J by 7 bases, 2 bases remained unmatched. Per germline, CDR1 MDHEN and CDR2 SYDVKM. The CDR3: CASSLMREEQYF. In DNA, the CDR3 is TGTGCCAGCAGTTTAATGCGGGAGGAGCAGTACTTC.

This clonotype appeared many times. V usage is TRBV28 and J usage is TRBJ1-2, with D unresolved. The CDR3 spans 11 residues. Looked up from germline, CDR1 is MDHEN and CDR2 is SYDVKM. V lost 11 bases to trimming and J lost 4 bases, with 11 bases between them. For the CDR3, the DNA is TGTGCCGCGGGGTTGGGCTATGGCTACACCTTC. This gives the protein CAAGLGYGYTF.

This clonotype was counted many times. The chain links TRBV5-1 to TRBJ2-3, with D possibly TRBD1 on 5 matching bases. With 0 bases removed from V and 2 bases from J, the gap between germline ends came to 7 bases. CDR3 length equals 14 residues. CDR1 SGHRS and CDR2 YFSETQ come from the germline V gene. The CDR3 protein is CASSLGQNTDTQYF. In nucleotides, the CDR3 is TGCGCCAGCAGCTTGGGACAGAACACAGATACGCAGTATTTT.

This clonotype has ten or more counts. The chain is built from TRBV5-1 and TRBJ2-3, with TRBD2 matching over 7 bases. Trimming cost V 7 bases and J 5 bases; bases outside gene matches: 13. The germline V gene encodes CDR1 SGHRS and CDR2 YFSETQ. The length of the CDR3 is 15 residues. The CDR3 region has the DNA TGCGCCAGCCGCGCGCTGGCGGGAGTGGGAGATACGCAGTATTTT. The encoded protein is CASRALAGVGDTQYF.

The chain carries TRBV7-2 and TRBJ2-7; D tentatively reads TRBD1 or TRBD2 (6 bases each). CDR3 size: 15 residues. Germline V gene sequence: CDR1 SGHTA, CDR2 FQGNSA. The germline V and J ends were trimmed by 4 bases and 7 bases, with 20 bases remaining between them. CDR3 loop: CASSSGATKAIEQYF. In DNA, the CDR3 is TGTGCCAGCAGCTCGGGGGCGACCAAAGCGATAGAGCAGTACTTC.

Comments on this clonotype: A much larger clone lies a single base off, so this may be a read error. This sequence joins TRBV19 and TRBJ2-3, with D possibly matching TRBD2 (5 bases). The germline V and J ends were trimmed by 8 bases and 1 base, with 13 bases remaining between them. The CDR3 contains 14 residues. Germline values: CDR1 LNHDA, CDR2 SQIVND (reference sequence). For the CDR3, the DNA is TGTGCCAGTCTAGTGGGAGTAGGCACAGATACGCAGTATTTT. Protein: CASLVGVGTDTQYF.

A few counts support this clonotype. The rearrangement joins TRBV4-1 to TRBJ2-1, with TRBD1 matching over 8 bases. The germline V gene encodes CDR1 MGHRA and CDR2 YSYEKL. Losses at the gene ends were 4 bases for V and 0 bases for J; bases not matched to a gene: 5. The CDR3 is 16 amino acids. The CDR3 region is CASSRQGASSYNEQFF. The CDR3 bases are TGCGCCAGCAGCCGGCAGGGGGCCAGCTCCTACAATGAGCAGTTCTTC.

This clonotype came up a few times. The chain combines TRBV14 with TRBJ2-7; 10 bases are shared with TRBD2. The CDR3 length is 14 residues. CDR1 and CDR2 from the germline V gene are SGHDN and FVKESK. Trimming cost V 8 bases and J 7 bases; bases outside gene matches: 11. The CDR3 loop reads CASGRTSGIGEQYF. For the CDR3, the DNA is TGTGCCAGCGGAAGGACTAGCGGCATAGGTGAGCAGTACTTC. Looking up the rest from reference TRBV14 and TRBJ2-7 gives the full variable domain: EAGVTQFPSHSVIEKGQTVTLRCDPISGHDNLYWYRRVMGKEIKFLLHFVKESKQDESGMPNNRFLAERTGGTYSTLKVQPAELEDSGVYFCASGRTSGIGEQYFGPGTRLTVT.